This T cell receptor beta chain was sequenced for a study of CD4 and CD8 cells across lung adenocarcinoma regions. Samples came from patients with localized non-small cell lung adenocarcinoma. Each CDR3 protein gets one entry after TCRdb re-called the PCR reads with MiXCR. The sample shows 3,000 to 3,500 distinct CDR3 sequences, over 50% of them seen only once. CDR1 WSHSY and CDR2 SAAADI come from the germline V gene. Trimming left V 4 bases short and J 9 bases short, with 16 bases between. The CDR3 is 14 amino acids. This clonotype is categorized as large. The sequencing sample was made of CD4+ T cells from the center of a lung tumor. The chain combines TRBV10-2 with TRBJ2-1; the D call may be TRBD1 or TRBD2 (5 bases each). The sequence came from a female donor with lung adenocarcinoma. The CD4 and CD8 labels of this study may be unreliable. Here the CDR3 reads CASSGPGGDGEQFF. The CDR3 DNA sequence: TGCGCCAGCAGTGGGCCTGGGGGAGATGGTGAGCAGTTCTTC.